These T cell receptor beta chains were read from a single sample in a study of T cells in Graves' hyperthyroidism and ophthalmopathy. TCRdb used MiXCR to reprocess the multiplex PCR reads, holding one entry per CDR3 protein. The top ten hold around 30% of the sample, which has about 280,000 distinct CDR3 sequences, less than 30% seen once. Sequenced input: blood. The receptors were sampled from a man aged 35 to 55 with Graves' hyperthyroidism that later progressed to Graves' ophthalmopathy. Each CDR3 is given with its conserved first and last residue. The order of the fields is V gene, J gene, D gene, clone size, CDR3 protein, CDR3 DNA. A D gene is named only where the DNA matches it firmly. A row's size may be missing; if present it is once, few, many or a size class.

v_call: TRBV12-3/TRBV12-4; j_call: TRBJ2-5; d_call: .; clone_size: .; cdr3_aa: CASSLRDPLETQYF; cdr3_nt: TGTGCCAGCAGTTTACGGGACCCTTTGGAGACCCAGTACTTC
v_call: TRBV20-1; j_call: TRBJ1-1; d_call: .; clone_size: .; cdr3_aa: CSARGAGIPMNTEAFF; cdr3_nt: TGCAGTGCTAGGGGGGCGGGGATACCCATGAACACTGAAGCTTTCTTT
v_call: TRBV20-1; j_call: TRBJ2-4; d_call: .; clone_size: .; cdr3_aa: CSARDRGDSAKNIQYF; cdr3_nt: TGCAGTGCTAGAGATCGAGGAGACAGCGCCAAAAACATTCAGTACTTC
v_call: TRBV15; j_call: TRBJ1-2; d_call: .; clone_size: many; cdr3_aa: CATSTAPDYGYTF; cdr3_nt: TGTGCCACCAGCACCGCTCCGGACTATGGCTACACCTTC
v_call: TRBV28; j_call: TRBJ2-5; d_call: .; clone_size: many; cdr3_aa: CASSFGLRGETQYF; cdr3_nt: TGTGCCAGCAGTTTCGGACTGCGTGGGGAGACCCAGTACTTC
v_call: TRBV7-2; j_call: TRBJ2-4; d_call: .; clone_size: many; cdr3_aa: CASSAGPAKNIQYF; cdr3_nt: TGTGCCAGCAGCGCAGGACCTGCCAAAAACATTCAGTACTTC
v_call: TRBV12-3/TRBV12-4; j_call: TRBJ1-2; d_call: .; clone_size: .; cdr3_aa: CASSKGVGGLNNYGYTF; cdr3_nt: TGTGCCAGCTCTAAGGGGGTAGGAGGCCTAAATAACTATGGCTACACCTTC
v_call: TRBV7-9; j_call: TRBJ2-7; d_call: TRBD1; clone_size: many; cdr3_aa: CASSLGTGTYEQYF; cdr3_nt: TGTGCCAGCAGCCTAGGGACAGGGACCTACGAGCAGTACTTC
v_call: TRBV12-3/TRBV12-4; j_call: TRBJ1-3; d_call: .; clone_size: many; cdr3_aa: CASTQFRGSVGNTIYF; cdr3_nt: TGTGCCAGCACTCAGTTCAGGGGATCCGTCGGAAACACCATATATTTT
v_call: TRBV30; j_call: TRBJ1-2; d_call: .; clone_size: .; cdr3_aa: CAWSSRYGYTF; cdr3_nt: TGTGCCTGGAGCAGCCGGTATGGCTACACCTTC
v_call: TRBV7-2; j_call: TRBJ2-7; d_call: TRBD1; clone_size: .; cdr3_aa: CASSVDRGPYEQYF; cdr3_nt: TGTGCCAGCAGCGTGGACAGGGGACCCTACGAGCAGTACTTC
v_call: TRBV10-3; j_call: TRBJ1-3; d_call: TRBD1; clone_size: many; cdr3_aa: CAISEKGQRNTIYF; cdr3_nt: TGTGCCATCAGTGAAAAGGGACAGCGAAACACCATATATTTT
v_call: TRBV11-2; j_call: TRBJ2-7; d_call: .; clone_size: many; cdr3_aa: CASSFGSYEQYF; cdr3_nt: TGTGCCAGCAGCTTTGGTTCCTACGAGCAGTACTTC
v_call: TRBV7-2; j_call: TRBJ1-6; d_call: .; clone_size: .; cdr3_aa: CASSLARRTANSPLHF; cdr3_nt: TGTGCCAGCAGCTTAGCCCGGAGGACAGCTAATTCACCCCTCCACTTT
v_call: TRBV28; j_call: TRBJ1-1; d_call: .; clone_size: many; cdr3_aa: CASRLTGNTEAFF; cdr3_nt: TGTGCCAGCAGGCTAACAGGTAACACTGAAGCTTTCTTT
v_call: TRBV11-2; j_call: TRBJ1-5; d_call: .; clone_size: many; cdr3_aa: CASSTTGGRNQPQHF; cdr3_nt: TGTGCCAGCAGCACTACTGGGGGCCGCAATCAGCCCCAGCATTTT
v_call: TRBV10-3; j_call: TRBJ2-5; d_call: .; clone_size: many; cdr3_aa: CAISVGTEETQYF; cdr3_nt: TGTGCCATCAGTGTAGGGACGGAAGAGACCCAGTACTTC
v_call: TRBV6-5; j_call: TRBJ1-1; d_call: .; clone_size: .; cdr3_aa: CASRRGPNTEAFF; cdr3_nt: TGTGCCAGCAGGCGGGGACCGAACACTGAAGCTTTCTTT
v_call: TRBV3-1; j_call: TRBJ2-7; d_call: .; clone_size: many; cdr3_aa: CASSHHPAEQYF; cdr3_nt: TGTGCCAGCAGCCACCATCCAGCCGAGCAGTACTTC
v_call: TRBV30; j_call: TRBJ2-3; d_call: TRBD2; clone_size: many; cdr3_aa: CAWATSDTSTDTQYF; cdr3_nt: TGTGCCTGGGCAACTAGCGATACTAGCACAGATACGCAGTATTTT
v_call: TRBV7-2; j_call: TRBJ1-2; d_call: .; clone_size: many; cdr3_aa: CASSLSGGAGWSYGYTF; cdr3_nt: TGTGCCAGCAGCTTATCGGGGGGGGCCGGGTGGAGTTATGGCTACACCTTC
v_call: TRBV5-1; j_call: TRBJ2-7; d_call: TRBD2; clone_size: many; cdr3_aa: CASSERAGVINEQYF; cdr3_nt: TGCGCCAGCAGCGAGAGAGCGGGAGTCATCAACGAGCAGTACTTC
v_call: TRBV6-1; j_call: TRBJ1-2; d_call: .; clone_size: .; cdr3_aa: CASSERTGTHGHTF; cdr3_nt: TGTGCCAGCAGTGAGAGAACAGGGACCCATGGCCACACCTTC
v_call: TRBV7-3; j_call: TRBJ2-7; d_call: .; clone_size: many; cdr3_aa: CASSLTATSSYEQYF; cdr3_nt: TGTGCCAGCAGCTTAACGGCGACTTCCTCCTACGAGCAGTACTTC